This passage covers 29 T cell receptor beta chains from one sample sequenced in a study of T cell repertoires in cytomegalovirus infection (dated by TCRdb to about 2019). The sample was run on an Illumina HiSeq 1500. In-frame beta chains were kept once TCRdb had trimmed the public reads at Q25 with fastp and called clones with MiXCR. Rows are combined by CDR3 protein, so each entry shows the most common genes and DNA. The sample table lists 250,000 or so distinct CDR3 sequences, around 15% of them with a count of one. About 45% of the sample comes from the top ten. Sequencing was done on a sample of CD8+ T cells from PBMCs. The receptor source for this set is a human donor in good health (CMV status not recorded). Some clones in this sample may be carry-over from other donors' samples.

This clonotype was observed many times. The V and J genes are TRBV7-9 and TRBJ2-1; TRBD1 aligns across 11 bases. Germline assignment: CDR1 SEHNR and CDR2 FQNEAQ (reference sequence). V dropped 4 bases and J dropped 10; count of bases not matched to a gene: 9. There are 15 residues in the CDR3. CDR3 DNA sequence: TGTGCCAGCAGCTCTCGGACAGGGGGCCAGGAGGAGCAGTTCTTC. It yields the protein CASSSRTGGQEEQFF.

J is TRBJ1-2 and V is TRBV4-3; D uncertain. Trimming pared 1 base from V and 6 bases from J, leaving 15 bases between. The CDR3 contains 15 residues. Germline CDR1 and CDR2: LGHNA and YSLEER. The CDR3 loop reads CASSQGTRAPNGYTF. CDR3 in DNA: TGCGCCAGCAGCCAAGGGACCCGCGCACCCAATGGCTACACCTTC.

The chain is built from TRBV28 and TRBJ1-5, with no clear D. This CDR3 region has 12 residues. Germline lookup yields CDR1 MDHEN and CDR2 SYDVKM. V lost 3 bases to trimming and J lost 7 bases, with 7 bases between them. The CDR3: CASSFSGQPQHF. Written as DNA, the CDR3 is TGTGCCAGCAGTTTTTCAGGCCAGCCCCAGCATTTT.

In its sample, this clonotype was seen many times. The rearrangement links TRBV7-6 to TRBJ2-5, with 9 positions matching TRBD2. The germline V gene has CDR1 SGHVS and CDR2 FNYEAQ. The CDR3 extends over 14 amino acids. Trimming cost V 5 bases and J 7 bases; bases outside gene matches: 8. The CDR3, as DNA: TGTGCCAGCAGCCCACCGGGACTAGCTGGGACCCAGTACTTC. Translation: CASSPPGLAGTQYF.

The chain recombines TRBV7-9 with TRBJ1-1; no definite D call. V gave up 6 bases and J gave up 1 base, with 6 bases separating them. The CDR3 is made up of 12 amino acids. Per the germline V gene, CDR1 is SEHNR and CDR2 is FQNEAQ (reference sequence). The chain's CDR3 is CASRKANTEAFF. CDR3 coding DNA: TGTGCCAGCAGAAAGGCGAACACTGAAGCTTTCTTT.

In its sample, this clonotype was seen a few times. V and J are TRBV6-2 or TRBV6-3 and TRBJ1-1; TRBD1 aligns across 9 bases. The CDR3 has 14 amino acids. Germline-derived CDR1 and CDR2 are MNHEY and SVGEGT. V was pared by 7 bases and J by 1 base, with 4 bases of the junction left unmatched. The CDR3 nucleotides are TGTGCCAGCACCGGGACAGGGACGAACACTGAAGCTTTCTTT. Encoded protein: CASTGTGTNTEAFF.

The V call is TRBV29-1, the J call TRBJ2-1; TRBD2 matches 8 bases. CDR1 is SQVTM, CDR2 ANQGSEA, per germline. The length of the CDR3 is 14 residues. The ends lost 8 bases at V and 6 bases at J; junction bases unmatched: 12. The CDR3 loop is CSSSGGRKGNEQFF. The DNA for the CDR3 is TGCAGCTCAAGCGGGGGAAGAAAGGGCAATGAGCAGTTCTTC.

The gene calls are TRBV5-1 and TRBJ2-1; D possibly matches TRBD1 or TRBD2 (5 bases each). V lost 0 bases to trimming and J lost 6 bases, with 10 bases between them. This CDR3 is 14 amino acids long. CDR1 is SGHRS and CDR2 is YFSETQ in the germline V gene. CDR3 coding DNA: TGCGCCAGCAGCTTGGCCGGGGCTAGCAATGAGCAGTTCTTC. Its protein is CASSLAGASNEQFF.

This clonotype has only a few counts. J is TRBJ2-1 and V is TRBV12-3 or TRBV12-4; TRBD1 might be the D (6 bases). With 6 bases removed from V and 3 bases from J, the gap between germline ends came to 15 bases. This CDR3 spans 15 amino acids. The CDR3 DNA sequence: TGTGCCAGCAGGGTTAAACAGGGTTACTACAATGAGCAGTTCTTC. Protein sequence: CASRVKQGYYNEQFF.

This clonotype was observed many times. The J gene is TRBJ1-5, the V gene TRBV6-1; possible D gene TRBD1, 5 bases. The CDR3 has 12 amino acids. Germline CDR1 reads MNHNS; CDR2 reads SASEGT. V was pared by 8 bases and J by 9 bases, with 14 bases between. CDR3 protein: CASETVIGPQHF. DNA for the CDR3: TGTGCCAGCGAGACAGTGATAGGGCCCCAGCATTTT.

J is TRBJ1-2 and V is TRBV2, with D uncertain. The germline V and J ends were trimmed by 0 bases and 5 bases, with 10 bases remaining between them. Germline-derived CDR1 and CDR2 are SNHLY and FYNNEI. There are 14 residues in the CDR3. The CDR3, as DNA: TGTGCCAGCAGTGAAGCCGGGAGTTTATATGGCTACACCTTC. It codes for CASSEAGSLYGYTF.

This chain links TRBV25-1 with TRBJ2-5; 8 nucleotides agree with TRBD1. Looked up from germline, CDR1 is MGHDK and CDR2 is SYGVNS. The CDR3 is made up of 16 amino acids. Losses at the gene ends were 6 bases for V and 1 base for J; bases not matched to a gene: 10. CDR3 protein: CASRASTGEVQETQYF. Here the CDR3 DNA reads TGTGCCAGCAGGGCATCGACAGGGGAAGTCCAAGAGACCCAGTACTTC.

This clonotype occurred many times. This rearrangement joins TRBV6-5 to TRBJ2-7, with 7 positions matching TRBD2. Losses at the gene ends were 5 bases for V and 4 bases for J; bases not matched to a gene: 11. This CDR3 spans 15 amino acids. Germline CDR1 MNHEY, CDR2 SVGAGI. CDR3 region: CASSPDPSGAYEQYF. In DNA, the CDR3 is TGTGCCAGCAGTCCAGACCCTAGCGGAGCTTACGAGCAGTACTTC.

This chain uses TRBV2 with TRBJ1-2; the D gene is possibly TRBD1 (5 bases). The V gene lost 10 bases and the J gene lost 10 bases, with 28 bases spanning the gap. The CDR3 totals 15 residues. Germline V gene sequence: CDR1 SNHLY, CDR2 FYNNEI. The CDR3 loop reads CATPRIDSDTFYYTF. The CDR3 DNA sequence: TGTGCCACCCCTAGGATCGACAGCGACACATTCTACTACACCTTC.

This clonotype was observed at least ten times. This sequence joins TRBV6-2 or TRBV6-3 and TRBJ1-1; 8 nucleotides line up with TRBD1. V gave up 4 bases and J gave up 0 bases; unmatched junction bases: 4. In germline, CDR1 is MNHEY, CDR2 SVGEGT. The CDR3 extends over 15 amino acids. The CDR3 region has the DNA TGTGCCAGCAGTTGGCTGACAGGGGTGAACACTGAAGCTTTCTTT. Encoded protein: CASSWLTGVNTEAFF.

With respect to this clonotype: With a much larger clone just one base away, this may be a read error. The CDR3 does not close with the conserved phenylalanine or tryptophan, likely indicating a read error. V and J are TRBV12-3 or TRBV12-4 and TRBJ2-1; no reliable D call. This CDR3 contains 12 residues. With 4 bases removed from V and 3 bases from J, the gap between germline ends came to 4 bases. CDR3 in amino acids: CASSSYYNEQFV. The CDR3 bases are TGTGCCAGCAGTTCCTACTACAATGAGCAGTTCGTC.

This clonotype was found a few times. This chain uses TRBV2 with TRBJ1-1; TRBD1 agrees at 12 bases. The CDR3 length is 16 residues. Germline V gives CDR1 SNHLY, CDR2 FYNNEI. After removal of 6 bases from V and 5 bases from J, the junction contained 10 bases not matched to a gene. The CDR3 here is CASSETGTGGRTEAFF. The CDR3 coding sequence is TGTGCCAGCAGCGAAACTGGGACAGGGGGCCGAACTGAAGCTTTCTTT.

Details on this clonotype: A read error may produce the germline difference seen at one junction end. The V gene is TRBV20-1, the J gene TRBJ1-1; 10 bases align to TRBD1. This CDR3 is 18 amino acids long. Germline values: CDR1 DFQATT, CDR2 SNEGSKA (reference sequence). CDR3 amino acids: CSARGFYGTGDMNTEAFF. DNA for the CDR3: TGCAGTGCCAGAGGGTTCTACGGGACAGGGGATATGAACACTGAAGCTTTCTTT.

The chain links TRBV7-9 to TRBJ2-2; 7 positions agree with TRBD1. The CDR3 totals 15 residues. CDR1 is SEHNR, CDR2 FQNEAQ, per germline (reference sequence). The trim removed 5 bases at V and 4 bases at J, leaving 7 bases unmatched. The CDR3 coding sequence is TGTGCCAGCAGCCAGGACAGGATTAGCACCGGGGAGCTGTTTTTT. Residues: CASSQDRISTGELFF.

This clonotype was seen repeatedly, ten times or more. The chain is built from TRBV7-8 and TRBJ2-1; 8 nucleotides match TRBD2. This CDR3 has 15 residues. V was pared by 5 bases and J by 9 bases, with 12 bases of the junction left unmatched. Germline V gene sequence: CDR1 SGHVS, CDR2 FQNEAQ. CDR3 loop: CASSHGGGWGGEQFF. The DNA of the CDR3 is TGTGCCAGCAGCCACGGGGGGGGTTGGGGCGGTGAGCAGTTCTTC.

This clonotype was detected ten times or more. The chain recombines TRBV5-6 with TRBJ1-1; 7 bases are shared with TRBD1. Germline assignment: CDR1 SGHDT and CDR2 YYEEEE. The CDR3 extends over 16 amino acids. J gave up 0 bases and V 0 bases, and 5 bases lay outside the gene matches. The CDR3 bases are TGTGCCAGCAGCTTGGGCGCAGGGGGAATGAACACTGAAGCTTTCTTT. Amino acid sequence: CASSLGAGGMNTEAFF.

This clonotype came up many times. CDR3 region: CASSLRASGQGITEAFF. In nucleotides, the CDR3 is TGTGCCAGCAGCCTAAGAGCATCGGGACAGGGAATCACTGAAGCTTTCTTT. The chain links TRBV7-2 to TRBJ1-1, with TRBD1 matching over 9 bases. The ends lost 5 bases at V and 4 bases at J; junction bases unmatched: 14. Germline lookup yields CDR1 SGHTA and CDR2 FQGNSA. CDR3 length equals 17 residues.

The CDR3 bases are TGTGCCAGCAGCTTGTTCCCCATGACGGAACCTGACATCTATGGCTACACCTTC. Its protein product is CASSLFPMTEPDIYGYTF. The chain combines TRBV5-6 with TRBJ1-2; D not resolved. The CDR3 length is 18 residues. V was cut by 1 base and J by 4 bases, with 23 bases left in between. The germline gives CDR1 SGHDT, CDR2 YYEEEE. Based on the CDR3 plus reference TRBV5-6 and TRBJ1-2, the full variable domain is DAGVTQSPTHLIKTRGQQVTLRCSPKSGHDTVSWYQQALGQGPQFIFQYYEEEERQRGNFPDRFSGHQFPNYSSELNVNALLLGDSALYLCASSLFPMTEPDIYGYTFGSGTRLTVV.

This clonotype was counted at least ten times. The rearrangement links TRBV7-9 to TRBJ2-1; TRBD2 matches 7 bases. The length of the CDR3 is 16 residues. V lost 1 base and J lost 6; bases outside the gene matches: 9. Germline V lookup: CDR1 SEHNR, CDR2 FQNEAQ (reference sequence). The CDR3 bases are TGTGCCAGCAGCTTAGGAGGGACTACCCCCAGCAATGAGCAGTTCTTC. Protein product: CASSLGGTTPSNEQFF.

Note on this clonotype: A read error may explain this, as a much larger clone is one base away. The CDR3 spells CASNQDGRGPAYGYTF. CDR3 DNA sequence: TGCGCCAGCAACCAAGATGGCCGGGGGCCAGCCTATGGCTACACCTTC. This rearrangement joins TRBV4-1 to TRBJ1-2; tentative D call: TRBD1 (6 bases). CDR3 length: 16 residues. Germline lookup yields CDR1 MGHRA and CDR2 YSYEKL.

This clonotype has a handful of counts. This chain joins TRBV4-1 and TRBJ1-1, with D possibly being TRBD1 (6 bases). Germline loops: CDR1 MGHRA, CDR2 YSYEKL. Trimming shortened V by 2 bases and J by 5 bases, and 9 bases separated the two germline ends. The CDR3 extends over 13 amino acids. The CDR3 coding sequence is TGCGCCAGCAGCCAATCGGGGGCAACTGAAGCTTTCTTT. Its translation: CASSQSGATEAFF.

The CDR3 DNA reads TGTGCCAGCCAAGTAGTGCAGGGGGCTTCTCAGCCCCAGCATTTT. Translating gives CASQVVQGASQPQHF. This sequence joins TRBV28 and TRBJ1-5; 8 bases align to TRBD1. Unmatched junction bases numbered 12, after V lost 8 bases and J lost 6 bases. This CDR3 is built from 15 residues. Germline-derived CDR1 and CDR2 are MDHEN and SYDVKM.

This clonotype was seen more than once but under ten times. This chain's CDR3 is CATLTSGRGKYF. The CDR3 nucleotides read TGTGCCACCCTTACATCGGGGCGCGGAAAGTATTTT. V gene TRBV2 combines with J gene TRBJ2-3; tentatively, D is TRBD1 or TRBD2 (5 bases each). Germline CDR1 and CDR2: SNHLY and FYNNEI. The CDR3 is 12 residues long. Trimming pared 10 bases from V and 13 bases from J, leaving 21 bases between.

This chain joins TRBV28 and TRBJ2-4; the D gene is possibly TRBD1 (5 bases). Per germline, CDR1 MDHEN and CDR2 SYDVKM. V dropped 5 bases and J dropped 3 bases, with 14 bases sitting between them. The CDR3 loop spans 15 amino acids. This chain's CDR3 is CASSQYDRDKNIQYF. Here the CDR3 DNA reads TGTGCCAGCAGTCAATATGACAGAGACAAAAACATTCAGTACTTC.